This TCR beta chain is drawn from a study of shared clonotypes between healthy human individuals. Per germline, CDR1 SGDLS and CDR2 YYNGEE. The CDR3 contains 13 residues. The germline V and J ends were trimmed by 3 bases and 6 bases, with 11 bases remaining between them. Study results and caveats: In general, naive subsets displayed greater estimated richness than memory subsets did.

TCRdb keeps only in-frame clones here, not all; method: immunoSEQ multiplex PCR. The sample has approximately 1.5 million clones, around 98.5% seen once; the top ten hold approximately 0.4%. Those who donated were healthy HIV-negative adults, with no recent acute infections or vaccinations reported. As regards this clone: Antigen specificity is unknown.

Sequencing input: naive CD4+ T cells sorted from blood. Subset given: CD45RA+ positively selected. The rearrangement uses TRBV9 and TRBJ2-3; D is ambiguous. The sequence was collected from a man younger than 40 in good health. CDR3 region: CASSERASDTQYF. DNA for the CDR3: TGTGCCAGCAGCGAACGAGCGAGTGATACGCAGTATTTT.